This T cell receptor beta chain was obtained from a study of identical twins. Broader study findings: Out-of-frame alpha sequences common to twins exhibited a surplus of low generation probability. Recombination models fit unrelated individuals' TCR alpha sharing but underestimated twins'. Cross-sectional statistical analysis, not tracking of the same donors, underpinned the conclusions. Beta clonotypes that were abundant in cord blood contained fewer insertions, a pattern absent from memory repertoires.

The CDR3 extends over 14 amino acids. Germline CDR1 and CDR2: MNHNS and SASEGT. The junction had 9 bases not matched to a gene; V was cut back by 9 bases and J by 5 bases. TCRdb re-called the 5' RACE reads with MiXCR, one entry per CDR3 protein. The table lists 420,000 or so distinct CDR3 sequences, approximately 18% of them singletons. This clonotype was observed a few times. The target antigen is unknown. The sequence came from a man aged 50 to 60 in good health. The source material was naive T cells sorted from blood. The chain employs TRBV6-1 and TRBJ2-5, with 10 nucleotides matching TRBD2. CDR3 DNA: TGTGCCAGTCAACTAGCGGGAATTGGGGAGACCCAGTACTTC. Translated: CASQLAGIGETQYF.